This record concerns one T cell receptor (beta chain) sequence. The antigen remains undetermined. These data belong to a study of siplizumab effects on memory and regulatory T cells. Points from the study as a whole: Siplizumab significantly decreased alloreactive sequences from unstimulated CD4+ memory cells.

V dropped 0 bases and J dropped 0 bases, with 4 bases sitting between them. CDR1 and CDR2 from the germline V gene are SGDLS and YYNGEE. This CDR3 comprises 14 residues. Repertoires were generated with immunoSEQ multiplex PCR, while TCRdb's copy carries only in-frame clones and drops some. Among approximately 100,000 clones, about 93% were seen once, and the ten largest hold about 1.4%. V usage is TRBV9 and J usage is TRBJ2-1; D call uncertain. This receptor was identified in a human donor in good health. The sequenced sample consisted of non-Treg CD4+ T cells sorted from blood. DNA for the CDR3: TGTGCCAGCAGCGTAGGGAGCTCCTACAATGAGCAGTTCTTC. Its translation: CASSVGSSYNEQFF.